What follows are 18 T cell receptor beta chains derived from one specimen sequenced in a study of PD-1 blockade in classical Hodgkin lymphoma (dated by TCRdb to the early 2020s). Taken with the paper, the label for time point translates to: cycle 2 day 1 (C2D1) of nivolumab. Relapse after autologous stem cell transplantation had occurred in all trial patients, and cohorts A, B and C were distinguished by prior brentuximab vedotin exposure. Receptors were amplified or captured by the immunoSEQ multiplex PCR assay. TCRdb stores this immuneACCESS table with in-frame sequences only. Part of the clones is absent; in the studies checked, under half of the shortfall reflects unresolved V genes, and no reason is known for the rest. This sample lists 100,000 to 130,000 clones; approximately 90% were detected once. The ten largest account for nearly 20% of the sample. The sample consisted of peripheral blood mononuclear cells (PBMCs), taken before the second cycle of nivolumab. These TCRs come from a human donor with classical Hodgkin lymphoma.

V gene TRBV5-1 combines with J gene TRBJ2-7; the D gene is possibly TRBD1 (6 bases). This CDR3 has 15 amino acids. V lost 4 bases, J lost 5 bases, and 19 bases lay in between. Per the germline V gene, CDR1 is SGHRS and CDR2 is YFSETQ. The CDR3 nucleotides read TGCGCCAGCAGCCGTCGACAGGCTTCTCAGAACGAGCAGTACTTC. Its protein product is CASSRRQASQNEQYF.

The V gene is TRBV6-5, the J gene TRBJ1-2, with 9 nucleotides matching TRBD1. V was clipped by 5 bases and J by 2 bases; unmatched bases: 6. Germline V gene lookup returns CDR1 MNHEY and CDR2 SVGAGI. The CDR3 spans 15 residues. CDR3 loop: CASSPPGQGNYGYTF. The CDR3 nucleotides are TGTGCCAGCAGTCCACCGGGACAGGGAAACTATGGCTACACCTTC.

This chain links TRBV7-2 with TRBJ2-5; D unclear. Germline CDR1 is SGHTA and CDR2 is FQGNSA. The CDR3 has 14 amino acids. V lost 1 base, J lost 0 bases, and 6 bases lay in between. CDR3 residues: CASSLDRYQETQYF. The DNA for the CDR3 is TGTGCCAGCAGCTTAGACAGATACCAAGAGACCCAGTACTTC.

J is TRBJ1-6 and V is TRBV6-5; D is unclear. This CDR3 contains 16 residues. The germline V gene has CDR1 MNHEY and CDR2 SVGAGI. V gave up 1 base and J gave up 0 bases, with 7 bases separating them. The CDR3 loop reads CASSYLRDSYNSPLHF. CDR3 nucleotides: TGTGCCAGCAGTTACTTGCGAGACTCCTATAATTCACCCCTCCACTTT.

The V call is TRBV7-9, the J call TRBJ2-7; 14 nucleotides agree with TRBD2. The CDR3 has 15 amino acids. The germline V gene has CDR1 SEHNR and CDR2 FQNEAQ (reference sequence). Trimming cost V 5 bases and J 3 bases; bases outside gene matches: 3. Written as DNA, the CDR3 is TGTGCCAGCAGCCCGGGGACTAGCGGGAGCTACGAGCAGTACTTC. Protein product: CASSPGTSGSYEQYF.

The chain joins TRBV19 to TRBJ1-1; 7 nucleotides agree with TRBD1. Trimming took 4 bases from V and 4 from J; bases not matched to a gene: 6. Germline V CDR1 and CDR2: LNHDA, SQIVND (reference sequence). CDR3 length: 14 residues. CDR3 DNA sequence: TGTGCCAGTAGTACGAGGGGGCCGGGCACTGAAGCTTTCTTT. Its protein product is CASSTRGPGTEAFF.

The chain couples TRBV27 to TRBJ2-3; 8 bases are a match to TRBD2. This CDR3 region has 17 residues. Germline V gene sequence: CDR1 MNHEY, CDR2 SMNVEV (reference sequence). V gave up 2 bases and J gave up 2 bases; unmatched junction bases: 9. The CDR3 here is CASSLSGSGSFTDTQYF. In DNA form, the CDR3 reads TGTGCCAGCAGTTTAAGCGGGAGTGGTTCATTCACAGATACGCAGTATTTT.

This sequence joins TRBV4-2 and TRBJ2-5; 7 bases match TRBD1. The CDR3 runs to 15 residues. J lost 0 bases, V lost 4 bases, and 5 bases had no gene match. The germline V gene has CDR1 LGHNA and CDR2 YNFKEQ. In DNA, the CDR3 is TGTGCCAGCAGCCCCAACACAGGGGACCAAGAGACCCAGTACTTC. Its translation is CASSPNTGDQETQYF.

This sequence joins TRBV18 and TRBJ2-2, with a tentative D call TRBD1 (6 bases). With 3 bases removed from V and 5 bases from J, the gap between germline ends came to 13 bases. In germline, CDR1 is KGHSH, CDR2 LQKENI. This CDR3 is 15 amino acids long. The DNA for the CDR3 is TGTGCCAGCTCACCTGACAGGCGGTATACCGGGGAGCTGTTTTTT. It codes for CASSPDRRYTGELFF.

The V gene is TRBV6-1, the J gene TRBJ2-3; D may be TRBD2 (5 bases). In germline, CDR1 is MNHNS, CDR2 SASEGT. With 3 bases removed from V and 2 bases from J, the gap between germline ends came to 15 bases. CDR3 size: 16 residues. DNA of the CDR3: TGTGCCAGCAGTGACCGCCGTTGGGGAGACACAGATACGCAGTATTTT. This translates into CASSDRRWGDTDTQYF.

The genes are TRBV2 and TRBJ2-7; D unclear. Trimming removed 0 bases at V and 3 bases at J, with 12 bases between. The germline gives CDR1 SNHLY, CDR2 FYNNEI. The CDR3 has 15 amino acids. CDR3 residues: CASSEADDASYEQYF. The CDR3 bases are TGTGCCAGCAGTGAAGCAGACGACGCGAGCTACGAGCAGTACTTC.

This rearrangement joins TRBV4-3 to TRBJ1-2; D not certain. V lost 0 bases to trimming and J lost 0 bases, with 8 bases between them. The CDR3 contains 15 residues. Germline CDR1 reads LGHNA; CDR2 reads YSLEER. The DNA of the CDR3 is TGCGCCAGCAGCCAAGATCCCAGAGCTAACTATGGCTACACCTTC. The encoded protein is CASSQDPRANYGYTF.

A remark on this clone: Other nucleotide sequences from this sample produce the same CDR3. The J gene is TRBJ2-7, the V gene TRBV10-3; a possible D gene is TRBD2 (5 bases). CDR3 length equals 12 residues. The V and J ends lost 6 bases and 2 bases respectively, with 8 bases between them. The germline V gene has CDR1 ENHRY and CDR2 SYGVKD. CDR3 residues: CAISTGTYEQYF. The DNA for the CDR3 is TGTGCCATCAGCACCGGGACCTACGAGCAGTACTTC.

This sequence joins TRBV7-9 and TRBJ2-5, with 7 bases identical to TRBD1. The germline CDR1 and CDR2 sequences are SEHNR and FQNEAQ (reference sequence). V was clipped by 4 bases and J by 5 bases; unmatched bases: 7. The CDR3 spans 14 residues. DNA for the CDR3: TGTGCCAGCAGCTCAGTAGGGGGCGGTGAGACCCAGTACTTC. Translation gives CASSSVGGGETQYF.

The rearrangement joins TRBV7-2 to TRBJ2-1; 8 bases map to TRBD2. V shed 1 base and J 2 bases; nucleotides not matched to a gene: 10. Germline V CDR1 and CDR2: SGHTA, FQGNSA. This CDR3 has 18 residues. The CDR3 reads CASSLDPQWREAYNEQFF. The CDR3 DNA follows: TGTGCCAGCAGCTTAGATCCCCAGTGGCGGGAGGCCTACAATGAGCAGTTCTTC.

The gene calls are TRBV5-1 and TRBJ2-2, with 15 bases matching TRBD2. V shed 4 bases and J 6 bases; nucleotides not matched to a gene: 16. Germline-derived CDR1 and CDR2 are SGHRS and YFSETQ. The CDR3 runs 20 residues. CDR3 region: CASSPGLAGGPVRMAGELFF. The CDR3 nucleotides are TGCGCCAGCAGCCCGGGACTAGCGGGAGGACCGGTCCGTATGGCCGGGGAGCTGTTTTTT. The whole variable domain, remainder taken from reference TRBV5-1 and TRBJ2-2, is KAGVTQTPRYLIKTRGQQVTLSCSPISGHRSVSWYQQTPGQGLQFLFEYFSETQRNKGNFPGRFSGRQFSNSRSEMNVSTLELGDSALYLCASSPGLAGGPVRMAGELFFGEGSRLTVL.

This clone was counted a single time. The chain recombines TRBV2 with TRBJ2-5; D is perhaps TRBD1 (6 bases). Germline loops: CDR1 SNHLY, CDR2 FYNNEI. The CDR3 loop spans 14 amino acids. V was cut by 7 bases and J by 1 base, with 13 bases left in between. CDR3 in amino acids: CASTLGQLQETQYF. DNA for the CDR3: TGTGCCAGCACCCTGGGACAACTCCAAGAGACCCAGTACTTC. Based on the CDR3 plus reference TRBV2 and TRBJ2-5, the full variable domain is EPEVTQTPSHQVTQMGQEVILRCVPISNHLYFYWYRQILGQKVEFLVSFYNNEISEKSEIFDDQFSVERPDGSNFTLKIRSTKLEDSAMYFCASTLGQLQETQYFGPGTRLLVL.

This chain joins TRBV27 and TRBJ1-2, with TRBD1 as a possible D gene (6 bases). V lost 2 bases to trimming and J lost 4 bases, with 20 bases between them. This CDR3 region has 17 residues. Germline assignment: CDR1 MNHEY and CDR2 SMNVEV (reference sequence). CDR3 coding DNA: TGTGCCAGCAGTTTAGTTTTGGTTGGGGGGCTTATCTATGGCTACACCTTC. Translating gives CASSLVLVGGLIYGYTF.